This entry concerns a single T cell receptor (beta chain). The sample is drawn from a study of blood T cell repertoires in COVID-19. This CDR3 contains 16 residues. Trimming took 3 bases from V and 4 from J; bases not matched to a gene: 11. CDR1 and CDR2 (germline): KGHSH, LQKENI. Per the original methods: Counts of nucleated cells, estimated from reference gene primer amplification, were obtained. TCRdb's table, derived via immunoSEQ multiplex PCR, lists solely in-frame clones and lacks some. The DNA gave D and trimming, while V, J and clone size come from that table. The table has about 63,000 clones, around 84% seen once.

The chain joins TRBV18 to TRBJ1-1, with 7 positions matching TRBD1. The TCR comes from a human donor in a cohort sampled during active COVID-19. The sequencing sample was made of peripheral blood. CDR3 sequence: CASSPTPGGRGTEAFF. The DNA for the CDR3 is TGTGCCAGCTCACCGACACCAGGGGGTAGAGGCACTGAAGCTTTCTTT.